The 18 T cell receptor delta chains reported below all come from one sample, sequenced in a study of fetal and pediatric gammadelta thymocytes. The thymus tissue was fetal, from elective terminations at 14 to 22 weeks estimated gestational age. TCRdb called clones anew from the reads with CATT. The top ten hold less than 25% of the sample, which has 500 to 700 delta-chain clones, 25% to 35% seen once. Sequencing was carried out using Vgamma9Vdelta2 gamma-delta T cells from the thymus. Noted subset: sorted CD3+gammadeltaTCR+Vgamma9+Vdelta2+ thymocytes. The receptors originated from a human fetus.

In regard to this clone: It is likely a read error: a sequence one base away is far more abundant. The chain uses TRDV2 and TRDJ3; 8 bases fit TRDD3. No J segment appears in TCRdb, so it was assigned here by matching the sequence to germline. Germline V gene lookup returns CDR1 GEAIGNYY and CDR2 EKD. Trimming at V came to 0 bases and at J to 2 bases, leaving 5 bases not matched to a gene. This CDR3 has 18 amino acids. The CDR3 bases are TGTGCCTGTGACACCGTACGGGGGGATACCTGGGACACCCGACAGATGTTTTTC. Protein product: CACDTVRGDTWDTRQMFF.

For this clone: A far larger clone is a single base away, which makes a read error likely. The chain is built from TRDV2 and TRDJ1; no clear D gene. Matching the DNA to germline supplied the J gene, which TCRdb does not give. The CDR3 loop spans 11 amino acids. Germline CDR1 is GEAIGNYY and CDR2 is EKD. The CDR3 DNA reads as TGTGCCTGTGACACTACCGAGAAACTCATCTTT. Amino acid sequence: CACDTTEKLIF.

About this clone: This is likely an artifact of a read error, given a far larger clone one base away. This chain uses TRDV2 with TRDJ3; 11 bases map to TRDD3. TCRdb does not report a J gene; here it was assigned by matching the DNA to germline references. CDR1 GEAIGNYY and CDR2 EKD come from the germline V gene. The CDR3 has 18 amino acids. The junction had 5 bases not matched to a gene; V was cut back by 3 bases and J by 2 bases. CDR3 coding DNA: TGTGCCTGTGACGCCGTACTGGGGGATACCTGGGACACCCGACAGATGTTTTTC. Protein sequence: CACDAVLGDTWDTRQMFF.

The gene calls are TRDV2 and TRDJ3, with TRDD3 matching 13 bases. Here the J gene came from matching the DNA to germline, since TCRdb omits it. CDR3 length: 19 amino acids. The germline gives CDR1 GEAIGNYY, CDR2 EKD. V lost 2 bases, J lost 0 bases, and 3 bases stayed unmatched. The CDR3 loop is CACDILGDTSSWDTRQMFF. CDR3 in DNA: TGTGCCTGTGACATACTGGGGGATACGAGCTCCTGGGACACCCGACAGATGTTTTTC.

The chain uses TRAV29/DV5 and TRDJ3, with TRDD3 matching 10 bases. As TCRdb names no J gene, one was assigned here on the basis of a DNA match to germline. Germline V CDR1 and CDR2: NSMFDY, ISSIKDK. J was trimmed by 0 bases and V by 4 bases; bases with no gene match: 4. This CDR3 contains 17 residues. The CDR3 DNA reads TGTGCAGCAGCGCTGGGGGATAGCTCCTGGGACACCCGACAGATGTTTTTC. Translating it yields CAAALGDSSWDTRQMFF.

This clone is deemed medium-sized. One base away lies a much larger clone, so this may be a sequencing read error. This rearrangement joins TRDV2 to TRDJ3; 13 bases fit TRDD3. The V and J ends lost 3 bases and 0 bases, in that order; junction bases with no gene match: 7. CDR1 and CDR2 (germline): GEAIGNYY, EKD. The CDR3 spans 20 residues. CDR3 sequence reads: CACDPVLGDTSSWDTRQMFF. CDR3 DNA sequence: TGTGCCTGTGACCCCGTACTGGGGGATACGAGCTCCTGGGACACCCGACAGATGTTTTTC.

V gene TRDV2 combines with J gene TRDJ1; TRDD3 matches at 10 bases. The V and J ends lost 9 bases and 0 bases, in that order; junction bases with no gene match: 0. The CDR3 totals 12 residues. CDR1 is GEAIGNYY, CDR2 EKD, per germline. CDR3 residues: CATGGYTDKLIF. In DNA, the CDR3 is TGTGCCACTGGGGGATACACCGATAAACTCATCTTT.

In this sample, this clone turned up a few times. This probably arose from a read error, given a far larger clone one base away. Other DNA sequences in this specimen translate into the identical CDR3. The chain couples TRDV2 to TRDJ2; TRDD3 might be the D (6 bases). The CDR3 consists of 15 residues. From germline, CDR1 is GEAIGNYY and CDR2 EKD. V lost 1 base and J lost 0, with 8 bases in between. The CDR3 loop is CACDTGGSLTAQLFF. The CDR3 region has the DNA TGTGCCTGTGACACTGGGGGTTCTTTGACAGCACAACTCTTCTTT.

The V and J genes are TRDV2 and TRDJ1, with D possibly being TRDD3 (5 bases). The germline V gene has CDR1 GEAIGNYY and CDR2 EKD. V dropped 0 bases and J dropped 0 bases, with 13 bases sitting between them. This CDR3 has 16 amino acids. DNA of the CDR3: TGTGCCTGTGACACCGGGAGCTCCTGGGACACCGATAAACTCATCTTT. Encoded protein: CACDTGSSWDTDKLIF.

This clone is classed as large (0.1 to 1%). The chain carries TRDV2 and TRDJ3; TRDD3 matches at 8 bases. V lost 3 bases and J lost 0; bases outside the gene matches: 9. From germline, CDR1 is GEAIGNYY and CDR2 EKD. The CDR3 has 19 amino acids. CDR3 amino acids: CACDPVWGKISWDTRQMFF. The CDR3 DNA sequence: TGTGCCTGTGACCCCGTCTGGGGGAAGATCTCCTGGGACACCCGACAGATGTTTTTC.

Remarks on this clone: This likely traces to a read error, being one base from a far larger clone. This chain uses TRDV2 with TRDJ1; 7 nucleotides match TRDD3. This CDR3 region has 13 residues. The germline CDR1 and CDR2 sequences are GEAIGNYY and EKD. V was clipped by 0 bases and J by 4 bases; unmatched bases: 1. CDR3 bases: TGTGCCTGTGACACCCGGGGATACGATAAACTCATCTTT. Protein sequence: CACDTRGYDKLIF.

Comment on this clone: With a far larger clone one base away, a read error is the likely cause. This chain uses TRDV2 with TRDJ2; D possibly corresponds to TRDD3 (6 bases). The J gene is absent in TCRdb and was assigned here via DNA matching to germline. CDR1 and CDR2 (germline): GEAIGNYY, EKD. The CDR3 covers 13 residues. This CDR3 is CACDWGLTTQLFF. CDR3 bases: TGTGCCTGTGACTGGGGGTTGACAACACAACTCTTCTTT.

This clone is classed as large (0.1 to 1%). The same CDR3 can be traced to other DNA sequences in this sample. The rearrangement uses TRDV2 and TRDJ1; D may be TRDD3 (5 bases). The length of the CDR3 is 13 residues. V lost 0 bases, J lost 3 bases, and 7 bases lay in between. Germline V gene data show CDR1 as GEAIGNYY and CDR2 as EKD. CDR3 nucleotide sequence: TGTGCCTGTGACACCGGGGGCCCCGATAAACTCATCTTT. It encodes CACDTGGPDKLIF.

This clone has only a few counts. The chain recombines TRDV2 with TRDJ2; TRDD3 agrees at 10 bases. CDR3 length: 16 amino acids. CDR1 and CDR2 from the germline V gene are GEAIGNYY and EKD. V was clipped by 4 bases and J by 1 base; unmatched bases: 5. CDR3 in DNA: TGTGCCTGTGATACTGGGGGATCCATTTTGACAGCACAACTCTTCTTT. Protein product: CACDTGGSILTAQLFF.

Sample share makes this clone hyperexpanded. The chain employs TRDV2 and TRDJ1, with 7 bases identical to TRDD3. V lost 0 bases and J lost 0; bases outside the gene matches: 3. The CDR3 is 15 amino acids. Germline V gene lookup returns CDR1 GEAIGNYY and CDR2 EKD. CDR3 loop: CACDTVGGYTDKLIF. In DNA form, the CDR3 reads TGTGCCTGTGACACCGTCGGGGGATACACCGATAAACTCATCTTT.

This clone has just a few counts. A far larger clone is one nucleotide away, so this likely arose from a read error. V and J are TRDV2 and TRDJ1, with 8 bases that match TRDD3. No J gene is reported in TCRdb; it was inferred here by comparing the DNA with germline. The CDR3 sequence is 15 residues long. V shed 0 bases and J 0 bases; nucleotides not matched to a gene: 2. Germline V CDR1 and CDR2: GEAIGNYY, EKD. The CDR3 nucleotides are TGTGCCTGTGACACCGGGGATACATACACCGATAAACTCATCTTT. Protein: CACDTGDTYTDKLIF.

A remark on this clone: A far larger clone differs by one base, so this is likely a read error. The chain joins TRDV2 to TRDJ3; 8 bases agree with TRDD3. The J segment lost 1 base and the V segment lost 3 bases, leaving 7 bases of the junction unmatched. Germline V gene sequence: CDR1 GEAIGNYY, CDR2 EKD. The CDR3 loop spans 18 amino acids. CDR3 in DNA: TGTGCCTGTGACCGGAGGGATACGCGATCCTGGGACACCCGACAGATGTTTTTC. Its translation: CACDRRDTRSWDTRQMFF.

This clone showed up just a few times. A far larger clone is off by one base, so a read error is likely. In the same sample, other DNA sequences code for this CDR3. The chain is built from TRDV2 and TRDJ3, with TRDD3 matching over 12 bases. Losses at the gene ends were 0 bases for V and 4 bases for J; bases not matched to a gene: 3. The germline gives CDR1 GEAIGNYY, CDR2 EKD. This CDR3 is built from 18 residues. Written as DNA, the CDR3 is TGTGCCTGTGACACCGTACTGGGGGATACTTGGGACACCCGACAGATGTTTTTC. Its protein product is CACDTVLGDTWDTRQMFF.